The T cell receptor (beta chain) described here comes from a study of CD8 T cells in ankylosing spondylitis. It was by quantitative 5'-RACE with molecular barcodes that TCR beta libraries were made. TCRdb re-analysed the 5' RACE reads in MiXCR, keeping a single row per CDR3 protein. The sample lists roughly 260,000 distinct CDR3 sequences, 20% occurring once. Worth noting for this clonotype: As yet, its antigen is unknown.

Germline CDR1 reads MNHEY; CDR2 reads SMNVEV (reference sequence). The CDR3 totals 17 residues. With V trimmed by 6 bases and J by 0 bases, 8 bases remained unmatched. General observations from the study: Reports say disease-linked clones showed up significantly more in matched ankylosing spondylitis synovial fluid. A TCR beta motif made of fewer than ten highly homologous variants seemed typical of ankylosing spondylitis blood.

The specimen was blood, either unsorted or a sorted T cell fraction (not recorded which). The chain recombines TRBV27 with TRBJ2-6; 7 bases map to TRBD1. The sequence derives from a male donor with ankylosing spondylitis or in good health (not recorded which). The CDR3 here is CASSGTAVYSGANVLTF. The CDR3 DNA reads TGTGCCAGCAGCGGGACAGCAGTCTACTCTGGGGCCAACGTCCTGACTTTC.